Presented here are 32 T cell receptor beta chains from one specimen sequenced in a study of blood T cell repertoires in COVID-19. The table came from immunoSEQ multiplex PCR; TCRdb's copy has only in-frame clones and leaves some out. The sample has some 250,000 clones; around four fifths are singletons. The sequenced sample consisted of peripheral blood. Receptors originate from a man aged 35 to 55 with active or convalescent COVID-19.

V gene TRBV6-5 combines with J gene TRBJ2-6; weak D call: TRBD1 (5 bases). V dropped 6 bases and J dropped 0 bases, with 6 bases sitting between them. Germline V gene lookup returns CDR1 MNHEY and CDR2 SVGAGI. This CDR3 has 14 amino acids. The CDR3 DNA reads TGTGCCAGCAGAGGGGTCTCTGGGGCCAACGTCCTGACTTTC. This gives the protein CASRGVSGANVLTF.

The chain combines TRBV30 with TRBJ1-1, with D maybe TRBD1 (6 bases). The CDR3 sequence is 12 residues long. V was trimmed by 7 bases and J by 1 base, leaving 10 bases between them. CDR1 is GTSNPN, CDR2 SVGIG, per germline (reference sequence). This CDR3 reads CALDRPNTEAFF. The CDR3 DNA follows: TGTGCCTTGGACAGACCGAACACTGAAGCTTTCTTT.

The J gene is TRBJ2-1, the V gene TRBV19; a weak D match, TRBD1 (6 bases). Germline V gene sequence: CDR1 LNHDA, CDR2 SQIVND (reference sequence). The CDR3 is made up of 16 amino acids. V was clipped by 2 bases and J by 4 bases, with 15 bases between them. CDR3 nucleotide sequence: TGTGCCAGTAGTATACTGGCAGTAGGGGGATACAATGAGCAGTTCTTC. The encoded protein is CASSILAVGGYNEQFF.

This sequence joins TRBV10-3 and TRBJ2-1; D is perhaps TRBD2 (6 bases). CDR1 and CDR2 (germline): ENHRY, SYGVKD. CDR3 length equals 12 residues. Deletions cut 5 bases from V and 8 bases from J, with 10 bases between. CDR3 in amino acids: CAISYSGDEQFF. CDR3 nucleotide sequence: TGTGCCATCAGTTACTCGGGGGATGAGCAGTTCTTC.

The chain joins TRBV10-3 to TRBJ2-7, with a possible D match to TRBD2 (5 bases). Germline CDR1 and CDR2: ENHRY and SYGVKD. CDR3 size: 15 residues. V shed 4 bases and J shed 3 bases, with 16 bases lying between them. The CDR3: CAISGGLADLYEQYF. The CDR3 DNA reads as TGTGCCATCAGTGGAGGCCTAGCCGATCTCTACGAGCAGTACTTC.

V and J are TRBV30 and TRBJ1-1; 7 bases agree with TRBD1. V lost 4 bases, J lost 1 base, and 3 bases stayed unmatched. The germline V gene encodes CDR1 GTSNPN and CDR2 SVGIG (reference sequence). This CDR3 has 13 residues. CDR3 in amino acids: CAWKGARNTEAFF. The CDR3 DNA sequence: TGTGCCTGGAAGGGGGCTCGGAACACTGAAGCTTTCTTT.

The rearrangement uses TRBV7-2 and TRBJ1-6, with 10 bases that match TRBD1. CDR1 and CDR2 from the germline V gene are SGHTA and FQGNSA. The CDR3 spans 17 residues. Trimming at V came to 1 base and at J to 10 bases, leaving 10 bases not matched to a gene. The CDR3 DNA sequence: TGTGCCAGCAGCTTAGGCGGGGGGGGGACAGGGGAATCACCCCTCCACTTT. Translation gives CASSLGGGGTGESPLHF.

This clone was counted once. This sequence joins TRBV10-3 and TRBJ1-6; 10 nucleotides line up with TRBD1. After removal of 4 bases from V and 8 bases from J, the junction contained 5 bases not matched to a gene. CDR1 is ENHRY and CDR2 is SYGVKD in the germline V gene. There are 15 residues in the CDR3. The CDR3 nucleotides read TGTGCCATCAGTGTGGGACAGGGGACCCATTCACCCCTCCACTTT. The encoded protein is CAISVGQGTHSPLHF.

This clone was seen more than once but under ten times. The chain combines TRBV5-1 with TRBJ2-6, with 7 bases that match TRBD1. Germline-derived CDR1 and CDR2 are SGHRS and YFSETQ. The CDR3 is 17 amino acids. Losses at the gene ends were 6 bases for V and 0 bases for J; bases not matched to a gene: 9. CDR3 sequence reads: CASTKGQTNSGANVLTF. In DNA, the CDR3 is TGCGCCAGCACGAAGGGACAGACGAACTCTGGGGCCAACGTCCTGACTTTC. Full variable domain (missing parts from reference TRBV5-1 and TRBJ2-6): KAGVTQTPRYLIKTRGQQVTLSCSPISGHRSVSWYQQTPGQGLQFLFEYFSETQRNKGNFPGRFSGRQFSNSRSEMNVSTLELGDSALYLCASTKGQTNSGANVLTFGAGSRLTVL.

The chain recombines TRBV7-9 with TRBJ1-5; 8 bases fit TRBD1. In germline, CDR1 is SEHNR, CDR2 FQNEAQ (reference sequence). The CDR3 runs 15 residues. With 5 bases clipped from V and 0 bases from J, the junction kept 3 bases outside the gene matches. In DNA form, the CDR3 reads TGTGCCAGCAGCCAGACAGGGGATAGCAATCAGCCCCAGCATTTT. This codes for CASSQTGDSNQPQHF.

The chain combines TRBV11-3 with TRBJ2-7; tentatively, D is TRBD1 (5 bases). The CDR3 length is 12 residues. V lost 8 bases to trimming and J lost 1 base, with 9 bases between them. The germline V gene encodes CDR1 SGHNT and CDR2 YENEEA. Here the CDR3 DNA reads TGTGCCAGCGGGTCAGGGTCCTACGAGCAGTACTTC. It yields the protein CASGSGSYEQYF.

This clone came up a few times. V gene TRBV4-2 combines with J gene TRBJ2-7, with D perhaps matching TRBD1 (6 bases). Per the germline V gene, CDR1 is LGHNA and CDR2 is YNFKEQ. V was pared by 1 base and J by 3 bases, with 13 bases between. The CDR3 runs to 15 residues. CDR3 region: CASSQVQGLSYEQYF. CDR3 sequence (DNA): TGTGCCAGCAGCCAAGTCCAGGGGCTCAGCTACGAGCAGTACTTC.

V is TRBV27 and J is TRBJ1-1; 7 bases align to TRBD1. V lost 5 bases to trimming and J lost 5 bases; unmatched junction nucleotides: 14. The V gene's germline CDR1 is MNHEY and CDR2 SMNVEV (reference sequence). The CDR3 totals 16 residues. Here the CDR3 reads CASSPNRGGAVTEAFF. Written as DNA, the CDR3 is TGTGCCAGCAGTCCAAACAGAGGGGGCGCGGTAACTGAAGCTTTCTTT.

The gene calls are TRBV19 and TRBJ2-7, with TRBD1 matching 8 bases. This CDR3 has 15 residues. The J segment lost 6 bases and the V segment lost 5 bases, leaving 12 bases of the junction unmatched. Germline V gene lookup returns CDR1 LNHDA and CDR2 SQIVND (reference sequence). CDR3 amino acids: CASSGSETGEIEQYF. The CDR3 DNA follows: TGTGCCAGTAGTGGATCCGAGACAGGGGAAATCGAGCAGTACTTC.

The V call is TRBV5-1, the J call TRBJ1-4; 8 nucleotides align to TRBD1. The CDR3 has 15 residues. J was trimmed by 10 bases and V by 1 base; bases with no gene match: 9. Germline V CDR1 and CDR2: SGHRS, YFSETQ. The CDR3 DNA sequence: TGCGCCAGCAGCTTGACTACAGGGGGTGCTGGAAAACTGTTTTTT. Its translation: CASSLTTGGAGKLFF. Full variable domain (outside the CDR3, taken from reference TRBV5-1 and TRBJ1-4): KAGVTQTPRYLIKTRGQQVTLSCSPISGHRSVSWYQQTPGQGLQFLFEYFSETQRNKGNFPGRFSGRQFSNSRSEMNVSTLELGDSALYLCASSLTTGGAGKLFFGSGTQLSVL.

This chain joins TRBV19 and TRBJ2-5; D might be TRBD2 (6 bases). Trimming took off 7 bases at V and 1 base at J, with 13 bases between the two ends. The length of the CDR3 is 14 residues. Germline V gives CDR1 LNHDA, CDR2 SQIVND (reference sequence). CDR3 region: CASNSGLLQETQYF. CDR3 bases: TGTGCCAGTAACTCGGGACTCCTCCAAGAGACCCAGTACTTC.

Here the CDR3 reads CASSVLPGGIGNTIYF. As DNA, the CDR3 is TGTGCCAGCAGCGTTCTCCCAGGGGGCATAGGAAACACCATATATTTT. This chain uses TRBV9 with TRBJ1-3; TRBD1 matches at 8 bases. The CDR3 loop spans 16 amino acids. Germline loops: CDR1 SGDLS, CDR2 YYNGEE. The trim removed 2 bases at V and 4 bases at J, leaving 8 bases unmatched.

The chain combines TRBV28 with TRBJ1-2, with a tentative D call TRBD1 (5 bases). The V and J ends lost 5 bases and 4 bases respectively, with 14 bases between them. Germline V gene sequence: CDR1 MDHEN, CDR2 SYDVKM. CDR3 length: 14 residues. The CDR3 sequence is CASSVGAVSYGYTF. In nucleotides, the CDR3 is TGTGCCAGCAGTGTAGGGGCTGTGAGCTATGGCTACACCTTC.

This clone showed up just a few times. The rearrangement uses TRBV6-6 and TRBJ1-6; D uncertain. The V end was cut by 4 bases, the J end by 9 bases, with 7 bases between. The CDR3 length is 12 residues. Germline V lookup: CDR1 MNHNY, CDR2 SVGAGI (reference sequence). The CDR3 DNA reads as TGTGCCAGCAGTTCGAACAGTTCACCCCTCCACTTT. Translated: CASSSNSSPLHF.

V is TRBV20-1 and J is TRBJ2-3; 8 bases fit TRBD2. Germline V gives CDR1 DFQATT, CDR2 SNEGSKA (reference sequence). Trimming removed 8 bases from V and 6 bases from J; junction bases left unmatched: 4. CDR3 length: 11 amino acids. CDR3 DNA sequence: TGCAGTCAAGTAGCGGGGGATACGCAGTATTTT. This gives the protein CSQVAGDTQYF.

V usage is TRBV10-3 and J usage is TRBJ1-3; 7 bases line up with TRBD1. V lost 7 bases, J lost 3 bases, and 6 bases stayed unmatched. CDR1 is ENHRY and CDR2 is SYGVKD in the germline V gene. The CDR3 extends over 14 amino acids. CDR3 DNA: TGTGCCATCAATGACAGGGAACATGGAAACACCATATATTTT. Translation gives CAINDREHGNTIYF.

This chain connects TRBV5-6 to TRBJ1-6; 7 bases line up with TRBD1. The CDR3 is 15 amino acids. CDR1 and CDR2 (germline): SGHDT, YYEEEE. The V segment lost 4 bases and the J segment 6 bases; nucleotides outside the gene matches: 7. The CDR3 loop reads CASSLFDRVNSPLHF. The CDR3, as DNA: TGTGCCAGCAGCCTATTTGACAGGGTTAATTCACCCCTCCACTTT.

V and J are TRBV6-6 and TRBJ2-7; possible D gene TRBD1, 5 bases. Germline values: CDR1 MNHNY, CDR2 SVGAGI (reference sequence). The V gene lost 4 bases and the J gene lost 5 bases, with 12 bases spanning the gap. This CDR3 comprises 13 residues. CDR3 protein: CASSSPGSDEQYF. Here the CDR3 DNA reads TGTGCCAGCAGTTCGCCAGGGTCCGACGAGCAGTACTTC.

The chain combines TRBV11-1 with TRBJ1-1; no definite D call. The CDR3 is made up of 14 amino acids. V lost 4 bases and J 0 bases, leaving 9 bases between the germline ends. In germline, CDR1 is SGHAT, CDR2 FQDESV (reference sequence). The CDR3 loop is CASSSDIVNTEAFF. The CDR3 nucleotides are TGTGCCAGCAGCTCCGACATTGTGAACACTGAAGCTTTCTTT.

This chain links TRBV11-2 with TRBJ1-1; TRBD1 matches at 9 bases. CDR1 is SGHAT, CDR2 FQNNGV, per germline. Trimming took 5 bases from V and 3 from J; bases not matched to a gene: 4. The CDR3 runs to 14 residues. DNA of the CDR3: TGTGCCAGCAGCCAACAGGGGGCCCACACTGAAGCTTTCTTT. Residues: CASSQQGAHTEAFF.

The V call is TRBV29-1, the J call TRBJ1-3; 7 bases fit TRBD1. CDR1 and CDR2 from the germline V gene are SQVTM and ANQGSEA. The CDR3 is made up of 14 amino acids. J lost 2 bases, V lost 4 bases, and 5 bases had no gene match. CDR3: CSVGGTETGNTIYF. CDR3 in DNA: TGCAGCGTTGGCGGGACAGAAACTGGAAACACCATATATTTT. Together with reference TRBV29-1 and TRBJ1-3, the CDR3 gives the full variable domain: SAVISQKPSRDICQRGTSLTIQCQVDSQVTMMFWYRQQPGQSLTLIATANQGSEATYESGFVIDKFPISRPNLTFSTLTVSNMSPEDSSIYLCSVGGTETGNTIYFGEGSWLTVV.

Regarding this clone: Other DNA variants within this sample encode the same CDR3. The V and J genes are TRBV5-1 and TRBJ2-7; 8 bases line up with TRBD2. The CDR3 has 16 amino acids. CDR1 is SGHRS and CDR2 is YFSETQ in the germline V gene. Germline trimming cut 0 bases from V and 5 bases from J; bases unmatched to any gene: 10. CDR3 sequence: CASSLAGGGIMDEQYF. Written as DNA, the CDR3 is TGCGCCAGCAGCTTGGCCGGGGGGGGGATTATGGACGAGCAGTACTTC.

This clone was seen only a few times. The rearrangement links TRBV24-1 to TRBJ1-2; 8 bases map to TRBD1. From germline, CDR1 is KGHDR and CDR2 SFDVKD. After removal of 4 bases from V and 5 bases from J, the junction contained 14 bases not matched to a gene. The CDR3 length is 17 residues. The CDR3 loop is CATSDPRWGQEEYGYTF. The CDR3 DNA reads as TGTGCCACCAGTGACCCCAGGTGGGGACAGGAGGAGTATGGCTACACCTTC.

The chain has TRBV2 and TRBJ2-1, with 11 positions matching TRBD2. J lost 6 bases, V lost 4 bases, and 8 bases had no gene match. The CDR3 extends over 16 amino acids. Germline lookup yields CDR1 SNHLY and CDR2 FYNNEI. Here the CDR3 DNA reads TGTGCCAGCAGTGGCCAACTAGCGGGGGTGGGCAATGAGCAGTTCTTC. Translated: CASSGQLAGVGNEQFF. Full variable domain (missing parts from reference TRBV2 and TRBJ2-1): EPEVTQTPSHQVTQMGQEVILRCVPISNHLYFYWYRQILGQKVEFLVSFYNNEISEKSEIFDDQFSVERPDGSNFTLKIRSTKLEDSAMYFCASSGQLAGVGNEQFFGPGTRLTVL.

This chain connects TRBV3-1 (or the pseudogene TRBV3-2) to TRBJ2-4; D is possibly TRBD1 (5 bases). The germline V and J ends were trimmed by 0 bases and 3 bases, with 30 bases remaining between them. The germline V gene encodes CDR1 LGHDT and CDR2 YNNKEL (reference sequence). The CDR3 is 22 residues long. CDR3 DNA sequence: TGTGCCAGCAGCCAAGATGGCCGCCTTCCAGATGGGCCCTGGGGCGTCAAAAACATTCAGTACTTC. It encodes CASSQDGRLPDGPWGVKNIQYF.

The V gene is TRBV9, the J gene TRBJ1-3; 8 bases are a match to TRBD1. The CDR3 sequence is 16 residues long. Germline-derived CDR1 and CDR2 are SGDLS and YYNGEE. The V segment lost 2 bases and the J segment 4 bases; nucleotides outside the gene matches: 8. This CDR3 is CASSVPDRARGNTIYF. CDR3 DNA sequence: TGTGCCAGCAGCGTTCCGGACAGGGCAAGAGGAAACACCATATATTTT. Looking up the rest from reference TRBV9 and TRBJ1-3 gives the full variable domain: DSGVTQTPKHLITATGQRVTLRCSPRSGDLSVYWYQQSLDQGLQFLIQYYNGEERAKGNILERFSAQQFPDLHSELNLSSLELGDSALYFCASSVPDRARGNTIYFGEGSWLTVV.

The CDR3 spells CASSPRAGGPQETQYF. The CDR3 nucleotides are TGTGCCAGCAGCCCTCGAGCGGGGGGGCCCCAAGAGACCCAGTACTTC. The J gene is TRBJ2-5, the V gene TRBV7-6, with 10 positions matching TRBD2. V was clipped by 5 bases and J by 1 base; unmatched bases: 7. Germline V gene data show CDR1 as SGHVS and CDR2 as FNYEAQ. The CDR3 is made up of 16 amino acids.